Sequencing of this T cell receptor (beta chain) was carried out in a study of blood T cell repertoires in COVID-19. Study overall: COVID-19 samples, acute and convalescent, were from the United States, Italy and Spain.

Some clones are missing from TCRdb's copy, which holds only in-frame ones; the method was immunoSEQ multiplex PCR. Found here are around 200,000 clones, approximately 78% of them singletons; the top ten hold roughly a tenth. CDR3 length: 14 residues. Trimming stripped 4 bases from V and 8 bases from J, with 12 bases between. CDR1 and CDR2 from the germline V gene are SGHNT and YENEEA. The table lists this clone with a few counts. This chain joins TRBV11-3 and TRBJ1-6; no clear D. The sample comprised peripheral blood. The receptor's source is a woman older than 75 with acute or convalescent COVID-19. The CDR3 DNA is TGTGCCAGCAGCTCTACAGTGATCGATTCACCCCTCCACTTT. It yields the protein CASSSTVIDSPLHF.